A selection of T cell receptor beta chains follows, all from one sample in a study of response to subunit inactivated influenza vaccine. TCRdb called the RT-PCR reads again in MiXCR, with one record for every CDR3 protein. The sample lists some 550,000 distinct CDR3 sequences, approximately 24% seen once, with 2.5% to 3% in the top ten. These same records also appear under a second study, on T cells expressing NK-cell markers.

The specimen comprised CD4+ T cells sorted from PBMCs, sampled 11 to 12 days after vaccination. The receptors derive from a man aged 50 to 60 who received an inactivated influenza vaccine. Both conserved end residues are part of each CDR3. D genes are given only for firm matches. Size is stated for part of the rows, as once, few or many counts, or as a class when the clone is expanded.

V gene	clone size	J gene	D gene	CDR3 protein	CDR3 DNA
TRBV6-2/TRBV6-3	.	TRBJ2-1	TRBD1	CASSIGQGPYNEQFF	TGTGCCAGCAGTATAGGACAGGGGCCCTACAATGAGCAGTTCTTC
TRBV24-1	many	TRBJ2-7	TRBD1	CATSDTGTVYGQYF	TGTGCCACCAGTGATACCGGGACAGTCTACGGGCAGTACTTC
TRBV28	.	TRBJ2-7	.	CASSLKTGTYEQYF	TGTGCCAGCAGTTTAAAGACTGGCACCTACGAGCAGTACTTC
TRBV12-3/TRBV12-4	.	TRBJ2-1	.	CEVGGIDSYNEQFF	TGTGAGGTGGGAGGAATAGATTCCTACAATGAGCAGTTCTTC
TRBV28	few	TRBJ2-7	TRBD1	CASSLSGQGVYEQYF	TGTGCCAGCAGTCTTTCGGGACAGGGCGTCTACGAGCAGTACTTC
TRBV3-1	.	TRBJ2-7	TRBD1	CASSVPGQTYEQYF	TGTGCCAGCAGCGTACCGGGACAGACCTACGAGCAGTACTTC
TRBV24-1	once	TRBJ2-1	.	CATSVAGASHEQFF	.
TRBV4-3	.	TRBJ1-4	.	CASRTNRVFNEKLFF	TGCGCCAGCAGGACGAACAGGGTCTTTAATGAAAAACTGTTTTTT
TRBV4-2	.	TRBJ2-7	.	CASSQETGSSYEQYF	TGTGCCAGCAGCCAAGAGACGGGAAGCTCCTACGAGCAGTACTTC
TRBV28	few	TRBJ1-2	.	CASSLMGRGYGYTF	TGTGCCAGCAGTTTGATGGGGCGAGGCTATGGCTACACCTTC
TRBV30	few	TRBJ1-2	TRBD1	CAWNLGAGGVHGYTF	TGTGCCTGGAATCTAGGGGCAGGGGGCGTCCATGGCTACACCTTC
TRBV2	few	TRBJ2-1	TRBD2	CASLIMTSGRPSKYNEQFF	TGTGCCAGCCTTATTATGACTAGCGGGAGGCCCTCAAAATACAATGAGCAGTTCTTC
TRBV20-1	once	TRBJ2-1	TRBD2	CSQSGRYNEQFF	TGCAGCCAGAGCGGGAGGTACAATGAGCAGTTCTTC
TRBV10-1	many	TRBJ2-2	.	CASSEQTGELFF	TGCGCCAGCAGTGAACAAACCGGGGAGCTGTTTTTT
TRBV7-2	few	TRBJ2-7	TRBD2	CASSLGVQRGLYEQYF	TGTGCCAGCAGCTTAGGTGTCCAGCGGGGTCTCTACGAGCAGTACTTC
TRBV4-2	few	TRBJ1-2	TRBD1	CASSQDPPRTGGGYTF	TGTGCCAGCAGCCAAGATCCCCCTAGGACAGGGGGAGGCTACACCTTC
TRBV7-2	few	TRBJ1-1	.	CASSQISEAFF	TGTGCCAGCAGCCAAATAAGCGAGGCTTTCTTT
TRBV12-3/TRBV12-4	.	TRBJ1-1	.	CASGTPLTRGTEAFF	TGTGCCAGCGGTACCCCACTTACTCGGGGTACTGAAGCTTTCTTT
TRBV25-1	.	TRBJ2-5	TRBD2	CASSESWGGGQETQYF	TGTGCCAGCAGTGAATCATGGGGGGGGGGACAAGAGACCCAGTACTTC
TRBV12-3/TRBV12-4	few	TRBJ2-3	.	CASSFGGDTDTQYF	TGTGCCAGCAGTTTCGGGGGAGACACAGATACGCAGTATTTT
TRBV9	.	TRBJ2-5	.	CASSVAGSQETQYF	TGTGCCAGCAGCGTGGCAGGGAGCCAAGAGACCCAGTACTTC
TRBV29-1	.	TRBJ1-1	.	CSVGSGLENTEAFF	TGCAGCGTTGGTTCGGGACTCGAGAACACTGAAGCTTTCTTT
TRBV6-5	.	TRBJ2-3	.	CASSYSYWAAMDTQYF	TGTGCCAGCAGTTACTCATATTGGGCCGCAATGGATACGCAGTATTTT
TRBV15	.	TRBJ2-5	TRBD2	CATSRVLASVETQYF	TGTGCCACCAGCAGAGTACTAGCGTCTGTAGAGACCCAGTACTTC
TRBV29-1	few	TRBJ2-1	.	CSVSGRLYNEQFF	TGCAGCGTTTCTGGCAGGCTTTACAATGAGCAGTTCTTC
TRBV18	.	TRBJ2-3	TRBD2	CASSPPLSSGRGGDTQYF	TGTGCCAGCTCACCACCGTTGTCTAGCGGGAGAGGAGGGGATACGCAGTATTTT
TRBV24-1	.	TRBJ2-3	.	CATSDLKGPDTQYF	TGTGCCACCAGTGATTTGAAGGGTCCAGATACGCAGTATTTT
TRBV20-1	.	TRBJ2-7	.	CSASDRYEQYF	TGCAGTGCTAGTGATCGCTACGAGCAGTACTTC
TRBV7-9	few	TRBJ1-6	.	CASSPQTRSPLHF	TGTGCCAGCAGCCCACAAACAAGGTCACCCCTCCACTTT